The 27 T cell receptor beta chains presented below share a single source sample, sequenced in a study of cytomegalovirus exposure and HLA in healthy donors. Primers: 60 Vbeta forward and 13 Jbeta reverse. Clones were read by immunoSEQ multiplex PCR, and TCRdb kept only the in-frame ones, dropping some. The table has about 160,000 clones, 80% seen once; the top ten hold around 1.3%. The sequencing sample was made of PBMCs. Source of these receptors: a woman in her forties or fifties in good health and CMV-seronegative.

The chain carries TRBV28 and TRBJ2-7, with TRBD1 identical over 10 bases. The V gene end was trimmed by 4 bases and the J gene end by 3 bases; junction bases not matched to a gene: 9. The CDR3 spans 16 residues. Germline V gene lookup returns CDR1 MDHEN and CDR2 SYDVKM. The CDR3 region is CASSSGGQGRDYEQYF. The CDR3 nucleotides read TGTGCCAGCAGTTCCGGGGGACAGGGGCGGGACTACGAGCAGTACTTC.

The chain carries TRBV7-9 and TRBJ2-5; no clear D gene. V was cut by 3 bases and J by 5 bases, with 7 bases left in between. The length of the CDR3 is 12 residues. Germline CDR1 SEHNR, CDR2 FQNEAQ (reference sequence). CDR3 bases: TGTGCCAGCAGCTTCTCGGAGGAGACCCAGTACTTC. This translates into CASSFSEETQYF.

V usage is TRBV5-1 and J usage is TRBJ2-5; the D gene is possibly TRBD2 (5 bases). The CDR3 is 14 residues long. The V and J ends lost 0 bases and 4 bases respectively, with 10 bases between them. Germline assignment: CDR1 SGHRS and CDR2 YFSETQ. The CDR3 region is CASSLATGRETQYF. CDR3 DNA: TGCGCCAGCAGCTTGGCGACGGGGAGAGAGACCCAGTACTTC.

The CDR3 protein is CASSRRGTSGGAAYEQYF. For the CDR3, the DNA is TGTGCCAGCAGCCGTCGGGGGACTAGCGGAGGAGCGGCCTACGAGCAGTACTTC. This chain connects TRBV4-2 to TRBJ2-7; 11 bases fit TRBD2. The CDR3 has 18 amino acids. Germline V gene sequence: CDR1 LGHNA, CDR2 YNFKEQ. Losses at the gene ends were 4 bases for V and 2 bases for J; bases not matched to a gene: 13.

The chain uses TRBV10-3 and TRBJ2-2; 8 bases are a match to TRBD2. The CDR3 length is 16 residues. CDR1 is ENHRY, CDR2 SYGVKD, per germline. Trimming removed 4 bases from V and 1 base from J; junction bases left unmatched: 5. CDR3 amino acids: CAISGASGGNTGELFF. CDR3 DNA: TGTGCCATCAGTGGGGCAAGCGGGGGGAACACCGGGGAGCTGTTTTTT.

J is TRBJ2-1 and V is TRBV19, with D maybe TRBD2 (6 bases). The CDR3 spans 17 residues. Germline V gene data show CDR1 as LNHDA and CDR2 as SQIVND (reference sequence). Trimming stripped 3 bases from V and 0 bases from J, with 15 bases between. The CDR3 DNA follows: TGTGCCAGTAGTATCACTTTCGCGGGGAGCTCCTACAATGAGCAGTTCTTC. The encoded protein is CASSITFAGSSYNEQFF.

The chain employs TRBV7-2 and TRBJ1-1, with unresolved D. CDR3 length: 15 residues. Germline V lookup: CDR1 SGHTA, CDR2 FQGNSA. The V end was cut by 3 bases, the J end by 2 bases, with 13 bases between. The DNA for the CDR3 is TGTGCCAGCAGCTTCTTAGCCCTAATTAACACTGAAGCTTTCTTT. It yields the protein CASSFLALINTEAFF. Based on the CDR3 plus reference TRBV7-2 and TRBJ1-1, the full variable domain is GAGVSQSPSNKVTEKGKDVELRCDPISGHTALYWYRQSLGQGLEFLIYFQGNSAPDKSGLPSDRFSAERTGGSVSTLTIQRTQQEDSAVYLCASSFLALINTEAFFGQGTRLTVV.

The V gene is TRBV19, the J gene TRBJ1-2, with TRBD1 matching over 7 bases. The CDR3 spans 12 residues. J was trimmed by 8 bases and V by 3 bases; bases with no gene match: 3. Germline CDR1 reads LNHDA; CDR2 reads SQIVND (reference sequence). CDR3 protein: CASSIRGGGYTF. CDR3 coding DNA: TGTGCCAGTAGTATTAGAGGGGGCGGCTACACCTTC.

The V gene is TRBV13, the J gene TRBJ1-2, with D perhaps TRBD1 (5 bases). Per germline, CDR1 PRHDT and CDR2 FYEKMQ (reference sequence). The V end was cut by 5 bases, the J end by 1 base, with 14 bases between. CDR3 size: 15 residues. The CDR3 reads CASSLQGSSNYGYTF. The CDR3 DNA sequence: TGTGCCAGCAGCCTTCAGGGAAGCAGTAACTATGGCTACACCTTC.

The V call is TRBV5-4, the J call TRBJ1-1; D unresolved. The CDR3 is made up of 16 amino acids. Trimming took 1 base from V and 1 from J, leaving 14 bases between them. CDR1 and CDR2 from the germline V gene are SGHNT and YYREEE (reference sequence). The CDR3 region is CASSLMRGNGNTEAFF. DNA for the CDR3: TGTGCCAGCAGCTTGATGAGAGGCAATGGGAACACTGAAGCTTTCTTT.

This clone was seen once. CDR3 coding DNA: TGTGCCAGCAGTTTAAGGGGGACAGGGGGTCATGGCTACACCTTC. It yields the protein CASSLRGTGGHGYTF. The rearrangement links TRBV28 to TRBJ1-2; 11 bases agree with TRBD1. Germline assignment: CDR1 MDHEN and CDR2 SYDVKM. The CDR3 is 15 residues long. The V gene end was trimmed by 2 bases and the J gene end by 6 bases; junction bases not matched to a gene: 5.

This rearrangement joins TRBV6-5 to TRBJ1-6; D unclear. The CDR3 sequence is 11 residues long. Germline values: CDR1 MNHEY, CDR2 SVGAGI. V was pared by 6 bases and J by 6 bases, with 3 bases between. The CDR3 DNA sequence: TGTGCCAGCAGCTCTAATTCACCCCTCCACTTT. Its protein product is CASSSNSPLHF.

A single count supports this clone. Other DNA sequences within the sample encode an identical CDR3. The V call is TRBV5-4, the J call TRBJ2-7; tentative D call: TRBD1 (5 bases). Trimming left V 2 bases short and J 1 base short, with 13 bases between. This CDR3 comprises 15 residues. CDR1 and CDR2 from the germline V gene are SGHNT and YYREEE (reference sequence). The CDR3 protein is CASSFNRHASYEQYF. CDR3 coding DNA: TGTGCCAGCAGCTTCAACAGGCATGCTTCCTACGAGCAGTACTTC. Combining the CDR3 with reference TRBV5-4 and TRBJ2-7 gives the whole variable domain ETGVTQSPTHLIKTRGQQVTLRCSSQSGHNTVSWYQQALGQGPQFIFQYYREEENGRGNFPPRFSGLQFPNYSSELNVNALELDDSALYLCASSFNRHASYEQYFGPGTRLTVT.

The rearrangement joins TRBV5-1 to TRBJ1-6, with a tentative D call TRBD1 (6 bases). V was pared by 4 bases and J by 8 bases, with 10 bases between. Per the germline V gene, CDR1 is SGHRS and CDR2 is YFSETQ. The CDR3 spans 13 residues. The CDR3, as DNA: TGCGCCAGCAGCGATCGGACAGATTCACCCCTCCACTTT. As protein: CASSDRTDSPLHF.

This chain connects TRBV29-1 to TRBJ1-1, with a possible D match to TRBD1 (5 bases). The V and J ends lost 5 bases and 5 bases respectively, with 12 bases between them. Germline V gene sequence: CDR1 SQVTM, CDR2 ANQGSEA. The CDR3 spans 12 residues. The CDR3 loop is CSVSRQSTEAFF. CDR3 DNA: TGCAGCGTTTCTAGACAGTCGACTGAAGCTTTCTTT.

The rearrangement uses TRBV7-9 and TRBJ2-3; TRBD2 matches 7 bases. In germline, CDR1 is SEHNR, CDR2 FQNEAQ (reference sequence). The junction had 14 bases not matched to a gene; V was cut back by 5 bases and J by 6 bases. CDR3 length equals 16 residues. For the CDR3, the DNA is TGTGCCAGCAGCCCCCCCGGACTAGAAGGGAGGGATACGCAGTATTTT. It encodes CASSPPGLEGRDTQYF. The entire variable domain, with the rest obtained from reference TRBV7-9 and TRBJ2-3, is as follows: DTGVSQNPRHKITKRGQNVTFRCDPISEHNRLYWYRQTLGQGPEFLTYFQNEAQLEKSRLLSDRFSAERPKGSFSTLEIQRTEQGDSAMYLCASSPPGLEGRDTQYFGPGTRLTVL.

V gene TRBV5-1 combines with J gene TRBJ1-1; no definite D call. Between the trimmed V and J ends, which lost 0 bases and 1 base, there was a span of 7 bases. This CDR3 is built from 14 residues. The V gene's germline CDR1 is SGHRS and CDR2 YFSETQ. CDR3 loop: CASSLDAGNTEAFF. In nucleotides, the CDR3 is TGCGCCAGCAGCTTGGACGCAGGGAACACTGAAGCTTTCTTT.

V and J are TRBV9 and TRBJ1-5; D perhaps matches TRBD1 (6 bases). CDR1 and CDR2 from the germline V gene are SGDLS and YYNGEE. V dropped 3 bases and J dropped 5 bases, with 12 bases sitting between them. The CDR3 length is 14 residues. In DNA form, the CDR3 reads TGTGCCAGCAGCGCCCGGGACAACTATCAGCCCCAGCATTTT. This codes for CASSARDNYQPQHF.

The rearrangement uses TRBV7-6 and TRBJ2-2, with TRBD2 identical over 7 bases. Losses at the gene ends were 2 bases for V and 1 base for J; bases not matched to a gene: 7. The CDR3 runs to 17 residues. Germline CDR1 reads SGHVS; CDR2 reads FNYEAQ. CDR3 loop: CASSLTRASGNTGELFF. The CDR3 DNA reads TGTGCCAGCAGCTTAACACGGGCTAGCGGGAACACCGGGGAGCTGTTTTTT. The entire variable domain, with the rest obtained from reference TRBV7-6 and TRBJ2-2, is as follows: GAGVSQSPRYKVTKRGQDVALRCDPISGHVSLYWYRQALGQGPEFLTYFNYEAQQDKSGLPNDRFSAERPEGSISTLTIQRTEQRDSAMYRCASSLTRASGNTGELFFGEGSRLTVL.

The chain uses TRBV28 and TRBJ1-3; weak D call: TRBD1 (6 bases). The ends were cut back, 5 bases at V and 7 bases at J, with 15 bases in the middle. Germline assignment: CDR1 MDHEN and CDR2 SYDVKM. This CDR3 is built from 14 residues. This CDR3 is CASSTGSNRNTIYF. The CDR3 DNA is TGTGCCAGCAGTACAGGGTCTAATAGGAACACCATATATTTT.

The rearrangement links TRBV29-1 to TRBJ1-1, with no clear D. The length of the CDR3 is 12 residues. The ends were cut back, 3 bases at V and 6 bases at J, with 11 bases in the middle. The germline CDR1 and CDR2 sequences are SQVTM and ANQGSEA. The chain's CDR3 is CSVDGQRAEAFF. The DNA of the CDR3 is TGCAGCGTTGATGGCCAGAGGGCTGAAGCTTTCTTT.

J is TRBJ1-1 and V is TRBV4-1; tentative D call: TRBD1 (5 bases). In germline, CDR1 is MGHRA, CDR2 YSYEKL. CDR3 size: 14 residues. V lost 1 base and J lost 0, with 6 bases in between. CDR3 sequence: CASSQVRVNTEAFF. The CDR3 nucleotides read TGCGCCAGCAGCCAAGTCAGGGTGAACACTGAAGCTTTCTTT.

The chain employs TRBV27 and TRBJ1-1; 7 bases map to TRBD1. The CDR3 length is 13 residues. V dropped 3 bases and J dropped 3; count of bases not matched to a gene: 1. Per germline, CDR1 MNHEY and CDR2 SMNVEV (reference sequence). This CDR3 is CASSFTGDTEAFF. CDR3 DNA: TGTGCCAGCAGTTTTACAGGGGACACTGAAGCTTTCTTT.

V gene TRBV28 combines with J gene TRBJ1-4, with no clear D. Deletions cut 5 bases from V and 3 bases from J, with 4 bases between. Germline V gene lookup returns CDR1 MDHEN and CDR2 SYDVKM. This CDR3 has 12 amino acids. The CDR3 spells CASSRSNEKLFF. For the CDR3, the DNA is TGTGCCAGCAGTCGTTCTAATGAAAAACTGTTTTTT.

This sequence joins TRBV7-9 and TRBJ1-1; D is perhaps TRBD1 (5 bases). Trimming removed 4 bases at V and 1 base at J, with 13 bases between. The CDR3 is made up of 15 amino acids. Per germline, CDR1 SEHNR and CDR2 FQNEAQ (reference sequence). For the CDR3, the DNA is TGTGCCAGCAGCTACGCAGACAGAGGGAACACTGAAGCTTTCTTT. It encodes CASSYADRGNTEAFF. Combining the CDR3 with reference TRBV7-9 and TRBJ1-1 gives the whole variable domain DTGVSQNPRHKITKRGQNVTFRCDPISEHNRLYWYRQTLGQGPEFLTYFQNEAQLEKSRLLSDRFSAERPKGSFSTLEIQRTEQGDSAMYLCASSYADRGNTEAFFGQGTRLTVV.

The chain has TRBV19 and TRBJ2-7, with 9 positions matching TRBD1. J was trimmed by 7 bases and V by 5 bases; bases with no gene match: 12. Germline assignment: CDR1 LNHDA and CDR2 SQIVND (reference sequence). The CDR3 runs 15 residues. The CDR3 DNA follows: TGTGCCAGTAGTCTTCGGGACAGGGACCTTGGGGAGCAGTACTTC. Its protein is CASSLRDRDLGEQYF.

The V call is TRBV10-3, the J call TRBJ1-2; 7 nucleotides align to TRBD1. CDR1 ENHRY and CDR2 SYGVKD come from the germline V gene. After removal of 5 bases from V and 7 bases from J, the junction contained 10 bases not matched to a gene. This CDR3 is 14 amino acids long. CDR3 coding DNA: TGTGCCATCAGTCAACCGGGACAGATCGCTGGCTACACCTTC. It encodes CAISQPGQIAGYTF.